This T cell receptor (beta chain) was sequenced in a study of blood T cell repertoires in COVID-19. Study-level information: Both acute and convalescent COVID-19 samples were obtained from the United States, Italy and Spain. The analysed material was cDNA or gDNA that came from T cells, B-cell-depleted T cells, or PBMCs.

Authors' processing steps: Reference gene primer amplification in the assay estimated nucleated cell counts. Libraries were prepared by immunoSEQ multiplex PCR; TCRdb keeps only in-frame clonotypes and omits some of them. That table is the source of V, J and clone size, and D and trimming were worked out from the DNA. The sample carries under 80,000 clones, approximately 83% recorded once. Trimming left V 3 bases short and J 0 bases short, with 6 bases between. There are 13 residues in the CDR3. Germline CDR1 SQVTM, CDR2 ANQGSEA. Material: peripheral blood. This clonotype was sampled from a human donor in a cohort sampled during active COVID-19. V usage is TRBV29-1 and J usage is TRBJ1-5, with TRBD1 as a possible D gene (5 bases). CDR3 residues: CSVDGGSNQPQHF. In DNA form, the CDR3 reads TGCAGCGTTGACGGGGGTAGCAATCAGCCCCAGCATTTT.